This record concerns one TCR beta chain sequence. Its antigen is not identified. This entry is derived from a study of T cell responses to AZD1222 COVID-19 vaccine. Study summary: Combined were second doses at about 4 or about 12 weeks. Findings and limits, study-wide: Repertoires in all cases were sampled only once the peak T cell response had passed.

Generated by immunoSEQ multiplex PCR, the TCRdb table keeps only in-frame clones and is missing some. There are 92,000 or so clones in the sample; roughly 90% occur only once, and approximately 25% lies in the top ten. Trimming took off 5 bases at V and 2 bases at J, with 16 bases between the two ends. The length of the CDR3 is 15 residues. Germline CDR1 is WNHNN and CDR2 is SYGVQD (reference sequence). The source was peripheral blood, collected on day 0 of AZD1222 vaccination. The receptor was derived from an adult in good health. The chain recombines TRBV10-1 with TRBJ2-7; maybe TRBD1 (5 bases). The CDR3 DNA sequence: TGCGCCAGCAGTCGAACAGGAAAGGGTCCCTACGAGCAGTACTTC. Translated, it gives CASSRTGKGPYEQYF.